Listed below are T cell receptor beta chains from one sample, sequenced in a study of blood T cell repertoires in COVID-19. Some clones are missing from TCRdb's copy, which holds only in-frame ones; the method was immunoSEQ multiplex PCR. The sample has some 180,000 clones, roughly 79% seen once. The sample comprised peripheral blood. These receptors were collected from a woman of 80 years or more with COVID-19, enrolled during active disease. Both conserved end residues are part of each CDR3. D genes are given only for firm matches. Size is stated for part of the rows, as once, few or many counts, or as a class when the clone is expanded.

j_gene	v_gene	d_gene	abundance	CDR3nt	CDR3aa
TRBJ2-6	TRBV5-4	.	.	TGTGCCAGCAGGGGGCCACGTGGGGCCAACGTCCTGACTTTC	CASRGPRGANVLTF
TRBJ2-3	TRBV5-1	TRBD2	.	TGCGCCAGCAGCTTGGGACTAGCGGGAGGAGGAACAGATACGCAGTATTTT	CASSLGLAGGGTDTQYF
TRBJ2-3	TRBV13	.	once	TGTGCCAGCAGCTTACGGACTCGCACAGATACGCAGTATTTT	CASSLRTRTDTQYF
TRBJ1-2	TRBV18	TRBD1	.	TGTGCCAGCTCACGTAGCCGGGACAGAAGCTATGGCTACACCTTC	CASSRSRDRSYGYTF
TRBJ2-3	TRBV5-4	.	.	TGTGCCAGCAGCTCTCCCTCCGGGAGTGAGCCCACAGATACGCAGTATTTT	CASSSPSGSEPTDTQYF
TRBJ2-7	TRBV7-9	TRBD2	.	TGTGCCAGCAGCTTGGGAGGGGATGGGTACGAGCAGTACTTC	CASSLGGDGYEQYF
TRBJ2-1	TRBV5-6	.	.	TGTGCCAGCAGCGCCGGGGTCCTCCCCTACAATGAGCAGTTCTTC	CASSAGVLPYNEQFF
TRBJ2-5	TRBV5-1	.	.	TGCGCCAGCAGCTTTGGTACCCAGCAAGAGACCCAGTACTTC	CASSFGTQQETQYF
TRBJ2-5	TRBV19	.	once	TGTGCCAGTAGTATAGACTCAGAAGAGACCCAGTACTTC	CASSIDSEETQYF
TRBJ1-4	TRBV18	TRBD1	.	TGTGCCAGCTCACCCCGGGACAGCGCCGAAAAACTGTTTTTT	CASSPRDSAEKLFF
TRBJ2-2	TRBV21-1	.	.	TGTGCCAGCAGCACGGGGTTATTTATCAACACCGGGGAGCTGTTTTTT	CASSTGLFINTGELFF
TRBJ2-5	TRBV18	.	.	TGTGCCAGCTCACCTGACAGGTCAGGGGCAGAGACCCAGTACTTC	CASSPDRSGAETQYF
TRBJ1-1	TRBV6-4	.	.	TGTGCCAGCAGTCCCACCGGGAGGGGGAGGGCTGAAGCTTTCTTT	CASSPTGRGRAEAFF
TRBJ1-6	TRBV6-2/TRBV6-3	.	.	TGTGCCAGCAGTTTTGGCGGTAGTCCTCCCCTCCACTTT	CASSFGGSPPLHF
TRBJ1-1	TRBV27	.	.	TGTGCCAGCAGTCAATTACATCTTGGGAACACTGAAGCTTTCTTT	CASSQLHLGNTEAFF
TRBJ2-1	TRBV27	TRBD2	.	TGTGCCAGCAGTCCACATGAGGGACTAGCGGGGGGGCAATACAATGAGCAGTTCTTC	CASSPHEGLAGGQYNEQFF
TRBJ1-5	TRBV28	.	many	TGTGCCAGCCGGGGGACCGTTGGCGGAAATCAGCCCCAGCATTTT	CASRGTVGGNQPQHF
TRBJ2-7	TRBV28	.	.	TGTGCCAGCAGTTGGGGGGGGGCTCGCAGCCACGAGCAGTACTTC	CASSWGGARSHEQYF
TRBJ1-1	TRBV5-1	TRBD1	.	TGCGCCAGCAGCTTACAGGGGGGGATTCACACTGAAGCTTTCTTT	CASSLQGGIHTEAFF
TRBJ2-2	TRBV13	TRBD1	.	TGTGCCAGCAGCCGGGACAGGGGAAACACCGGGGAGCTGTTTTTT	CASSRDRGNTGELFF
TRBJ2-1	TRBV18	TRBD2	once	TGTGCCAGCTCTCTAGCGACCCCTCGGGAGGCCGTGGGGTACAATGAGCAGTTCTTC	CASSLATPREAVGYNEQFF
TRBJ2-7	TRBV5-4	TRBD1	.	TGTGCCAGCAGCTTGGACAGGGGTTACGAGCAGTACTTC	CASSLDRGYEQYF
TRBJ1-1	TRBV12-3/TRBV12-4	.	.	TGTGCCAGCAGTTTAAGTCCTGGAGCCGAAGCTTTCTTT	CASSLSPGAEAFF
TRBJ1-5	TRBV28	TRBD1	.	TGTGCCAGCAGCGCGGACAGGAGCCATCAGCCCCAGCATTTT	CASSADRSHQPQHF